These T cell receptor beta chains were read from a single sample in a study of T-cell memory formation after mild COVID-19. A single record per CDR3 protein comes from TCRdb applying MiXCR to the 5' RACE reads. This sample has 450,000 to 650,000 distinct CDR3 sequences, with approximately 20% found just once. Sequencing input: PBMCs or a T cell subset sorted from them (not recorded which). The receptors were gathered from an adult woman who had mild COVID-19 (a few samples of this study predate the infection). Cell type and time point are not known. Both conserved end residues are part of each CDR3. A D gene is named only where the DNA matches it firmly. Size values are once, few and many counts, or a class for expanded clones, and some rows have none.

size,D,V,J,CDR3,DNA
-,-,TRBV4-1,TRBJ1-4,CASSPRPLRDEKLFF,TGCGCCAGCAGCCCGAGGCCCCTACGGGATGAAAAACTGTTTTTT
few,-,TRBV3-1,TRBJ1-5,CASSPAGGNSNQPQHF,TGTGCCAGCAGCCCCGCCGGAGGGAATAGCAATCAGCCCCAGCATTTT
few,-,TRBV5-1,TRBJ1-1,CASSETANTEAFF,TGCGCCAGCAGCGAGACAGCGAACACTGAAGCTTTCTTT
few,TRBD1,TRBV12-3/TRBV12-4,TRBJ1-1,CASSPSWQGATEAFF,TGTGCCAGCAGTCCCTCCTGGCAGGGGGCCACTGAAGCTTTCTTT
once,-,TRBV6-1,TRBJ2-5,CASSTRAEETQYF,TGTGCCAGCAGTACCCGGGCGGAAGAGACCCAGTACTTC
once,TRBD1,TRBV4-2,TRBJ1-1,CASSPKIGTAEAFF,TGTGCCAGCAGCCCAAAGATTGGGACAGCCGAAGCTTTCTTT
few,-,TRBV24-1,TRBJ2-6,CATSDPNSGANVLTF,TGTGCCACCAGTGATCCCAATTCTGGGGCCAACGTCCTGACTTTC
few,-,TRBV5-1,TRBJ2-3,CASSLSGTLSTDTQYF,TGCGCCAGCAGCTTGTCGGGGACTCTTAGCACAGATACGCAGTATTTT
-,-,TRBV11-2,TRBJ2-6,CASSAPHGVANVLTF,TGTGCCAGCAGCGCCCCCCACGGGGTGGCCAACGTCCTGACTTTC
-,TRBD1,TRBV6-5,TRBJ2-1,CASSSRQGANEQFF,TGTGCCAGCAGTTCTAGACAGGGGGCGAATGAGCAGTTCTTC
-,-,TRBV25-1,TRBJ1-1,CASSDSMRTEAFF,TGTGCCAGCAGTGATTCAATGAGAACTGAAGCTTTCTTT
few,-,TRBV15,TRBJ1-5,CATRRAQPPNSNQPQHF,TGTGCCACCAGGAGGGCGCAACCCCCCAATAGCAATCAGCCCCAGCATTTT
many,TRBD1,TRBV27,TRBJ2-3,CASTWTGGSLLPTDTQYF,TGTGCCAGCACTTGGACAGGGGGCTCCCTACTTCCGACAGATACGCAGTATTTT
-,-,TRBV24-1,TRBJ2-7,CATSDPPGEQYF,TGTGCCACCAGTGATCCGCCGGGCGAGCAGTACTTC
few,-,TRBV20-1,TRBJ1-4,CSARGGAEEKLFF,TGCAGTGCTAGAGGGGGGGCGGAAGAAAAACTGTTTTTT
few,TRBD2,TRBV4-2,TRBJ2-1,CASSHGDYRGQFF,TGTGCCAGCAGCCACGGGGACTACCGGGGGCAGTTCTTC